Listed below are T cell receptor beta chains from one sample, sequenced in a study of cytomegalovirus exposure and HLA in healthy donors. Libraries were prepared by immunoSEQ multiplex PCR; TCRdb keeps only in-frame clonotypes and omits some of them. The sample is made up of 110,000 to 150,000 clones, and the top ten hold 2% to 3% of it. Sequenced: PBMCs. The origin of the receptors is a middle-aged man in good health and CMV-seronegative. CDR3s include the opening cysteine and the closing phenylalanine or tryptophan. D genes are given only for firm matches.

v_gene	j_gene	d_gene	CDR3aa	CDR3nt
TRBV2	TRBJ2-7	.	CASRDTELGEQYF	TGTGCCAGCAGGGACACAGAGCTAGGGGAGCAGTACTTC
TRBV19	TRBJ1-2	.	CASSIAALGGYTF	TGTGCCAGTAGTATAGCCGCCCTTGGCGGCTACACCTTC
TRBV5-4	TRBJ2-7	TRBD1	CASSWNVGTGAYEQYF	TGTGCCAGCAGCTGGAACGTAGGGACAGGGGCCTACGAGCAGTACTTC
TRBV19	TRBJ1-4	TRBD1	CASSIILQGIGEKLFF	TGTGCCAGTAGTATAATCCTACAGGGGATCGGGGAAAAACTGTTTTTT
TRBV5-6	TRBJ2-7	.	CASSLALEQYF	TGTGCCAGCAGCTTGGCCCTCGAGCAGTACTTC
TRBV6-1	TRBJ2-7	TRBD1	CASSMGQGIDEQYF	TGTGCCAGCAGTATGGGACAGGGAATTGACGAGCAGTACTTC
TRBV4-3	TRBJ1-4	.	CASSQDGRGNEKLFF	TGCGCCAGCAGCCAAGATGGTCGGGGTAATGAAAAACTGTTTTTT
TRBV27	TRBJ2-7	TRBD2	CASSLSGTSGATSYEQYF	TGTGCCAGCAGTTTATCAGGGACTAGCGGGGCCACCTCCTACGAGCAGTACTTC
TRBV4-3	TRBJ2-7	.	CASSQGPMREQYF	TGCGCCAGCAGCCAAGGGCCAATGAGGGAGCAGTACTTC
TRBV4-3	TRBJ1-4	.	CASSQMTGEKLFF	TGCGCCAGCAGCCAAATGACAGGTGAAAAACTGTTTTTT
TRBV14	TRBJ2-7	.	CASSQDPPFVDEQYF	TGTGCCAGCAGCCAAGACCCTCCCTTTGTCGACGAGCAGTACTTC
TRBV7-2	TRBJ1-2	.	CASSDSYYGYTF	TGTGCCAGCAGCGACTCTTACTATGGCTACACCTTC
TRBV7-2	TRBJ1-3	TRBD1	CASSHGQASSGNTIYF	TGTGCCAGCAGCCACGGACAGGCGAGCTCTGGAAACACCATATATTTT
TRBV6-5	TRBJ2-7	TRBD2	CASRKSAGVSYEQYF	TGTGCCAGCAGGAAATCGGCGGGGGTCTCCTACGAGCAGTACTTC
TRBV7-6	TRBJ2-1	TRBD2	CASSLWGSGGLPHNEQFF	TGTGCCAGCAGCTTATGGGGTAGCGGGGGCCTTCCTCACAATGAGCAGTTCTTC
TRBV7-9	TRBJ2-3	TRBD2	CASSFLSGGGLGTDTQYF	TGTGCCAGCAGCTTTTTATCTGGCGGGGGTTTAGGGACAGATACGCAGTATTTT
TRBV6-5	TRBJ1-4	.	CASSYSNSAGEKLFF	TGTGCCAGCAGTTACTCGAATTCAGCGGGTGAAAAACTGTTTTTT
TRBV6-1	TRBJ2-2	.	CASGRTANTGELFF	TGTGCCAGCGGGCGGACAGCTAACACCGGGGAGCTGTTTTTT
TRBV15	TRBJ1-6	TRBD1	CATSRGQGYSPLHF	TGTGCCACCAGCAGGGGACAGGGGTATTCACCCCTCCACTTT
TRBV4-2	TRBJ1-1	TRBD1	CASSPKGQGNTEAFF	TGTGCCAGCAGCCCCAAGGGACAGGGGAACACTGAAGCTTTCTTT
TRBV9	TRBJ2-4	.	CASSVGRALMDIQYF	TGTGCCAGCAGCGTAGGGAGGGCGCTTATGGACATTCAGTACTTC
TRBV11-3	TRBJ2-3	TRBD1	CASSLGTDVTDTQYF	TGTGCCAGCAGCTTGGGGACAGACGTTACAGATACGCAGTATTTT
TRBV9	TRBJ1-1	.	CASSGREWGTEAFF	TGTGCCAGCAGCGGAAGGGAGTGGGGCACTGAAGCTTTCTTT
TRBV7-2	TRBJ2-5	TRBD1	CASSSTGGETQYF	TGTGCCAGCAGCTCAACAGGGGGGGAGACCCAGTACTTC
TRBV11-2	TRBJ2-5	.	CASSLEDSKETQYF	TGTGCCAGCAGCTTAGAGGATAGCAAAGAGACCCAGTACTTC
TRBV19	TRBJ2-1	TRBD2	CASNFRTSGGDNEQFF	TGTGCCAGTAATTTTAGGACTAGCGGGGGGGACAATGAGCAGTTCTTC
TRBV5-1	TRBJ1-4	.	CASSLQTENEKLFF	TGCGCCAGCAGCTTACAGACAGAAAATGAAAAACTGTTTTTT
TRBV29-1	TRBJ2-7	.	CSAGDRSLNEQYF	TGCAGCGCCGGTGACAGGTCCCTCAACGAGCAGTACTTC
TRBV7-2	TRBJ2-1	TRBD2	CASRGLAGGPSNEQFF	TGTGCCAGCAGAGGGCTAGCGGGGGGGCCAAGCAATGAGCAGTTCTTC
TRBV2	TRBJ2-1	.	CASSVESQDSYNEQFF	TGTGCCAGCAGTGTAGAATCTCAGGACTCCTACAATGAGCAGTTCTTC
TRBV5-1	TRBJ2-7	.	CASSLGGFYEQYF	TGCGCCAGCAGCTTGGGAGGGTTCTACGAGCAGTACTTC
TRBV28	TRBJ1-2	TRBD1	CASSSGQNYGYTF	TGTGCCAGCAGCTCGGGACAGAACTATGGCTACACCTTC
TRBV18	TRBJ1-1	.	CASSPTTGNTEAFF	TGTGCCAGCTCACCCACTACAGGGAACACTGAAGCTTTCTTT
TRBV9	TRBJ2-7	TRBD1	CASSLTGTGSSYEQYF	TGTGCCAGCAGCTTAACCGGGACAGGGAGCTCCTACGAGCAGTACTTC
TRBV7-2	TRBJ2-3	.	CASSSGDPTQYF	TGTGCCAGCAGCTCAGGGGACCCCACGCAGTATTTT
TRBV2	TRBJ1-2	.	CASSEQGGYGYTF	TGTGCCAGCAGTGAACAAGGGGGCTATGGCTACACCTTC
TRBV7-2	TRBJ2-7	TRBD1	CASSVPGQIYEQYF	TGTGCCAGCAGCGTCCCGGGACAGATTTACGAGCAGTACTTC
TRBV6-5	TRBJ1-2	TRBD1	CASRPTGVYGYTF	TGTGCCAGCAGACCGACAGGGGTCTATGGCTACACCTTC
TRBV7-9	TRBJ2-3	TRBD1	CASSLGTGAETGTQYF	TGTGCCAGCAGCTTGGGGACAGGGGCCGAAACGGGTACGCAGTATTTT
TRBV6-1	TRBJ2-7	.	CASTEVAYEQYF	TGTGCCAGCACGGAAGTAGCTTACGAGCAGTACTTC
TRBV10-3	TRBJ2-7	.	CAAKGSWEQYF	TGTGCCGCTAAGGGGTCGTGGGAGCAGTACTTC
TRBV7-6	TRBJ2-5	TRBD2	CASSPGLAGRETQYF	TGTGCCAGCAGCCCCGGACTAGCCGGCCGCGAGACCCAGTACTTC
TRBV28	TRBJ2-1	TRBD1	CASSPTDRTGNEQFF	TGTGCCAGCAGTCCTACGGACAGGACTGGCAATGAGCAGTTCTTC
TRBV15	TRBJ2-1	TRBD1	CATSAGIAGGENEQFF	TGTGCCACCAGCGCTGGGATCGCAGGGGGCGAAAATGAGCAGTTCTTC
TRBV2	TRBJ2-1	TRBD1	CASRTGTGGYNEQFF	TGTGCCAGCAGGACCGGGACAGGGGGCTACAATGAGCAGTTCTTC
TRBV2	TRBJ1-6	.	CASGGREGRESPLHF	TGTGCCAGCGGGGGGCGCGAAGGGAGGGAGTCACCCCTCCACTTT
TRBV7-2	TRBJ2-3	TRBD2	CASSKGLAGRTDTQYF	TGTGCCAGCAGCAAGGGACTAGCGGGCCGCACAGATACGCAGTATTTT
TRBV5-4	TRBJ2-2	TRBD2	CASSLDGGGARELFF	TGTGCCAGCAGCTTGGACGGCGGGGGGGCCCGGGAGCTGTTTTTT
TRBV5-6	TRBJ2-7	.	CASSPGTGIHEQYF	TGTGCCAGCAGCCCCGGCACAGGAATCCACGAGCAGTACTTC
TRBV5-1	TRBJ1-4	TRBD1	CASSEQPGQVELFF	TGCGCCAGCAGCGAACAACCGGGACAGGTGGAACTGTTTTTT